These 20 T cell receptor beta chains came from one sample sequenced in a study of CD8+ T cells in alopecia areata. Stated treatment: oral pan-JAK inhibitor, 5-10 mg twice daily. RNA was isolated and reverse transcribed to cDNA, the sequencing template. Here immunoSEQ multiplex PCR was the method, and the copy in TCRdb shows in-frame clones only, minus some. Of over 200,000 clones in the sample, 64% were seen once. The sample in question was CD4+ T cells sorted from blood, obtained at week 4, from a patient treated with tofacitinib. These receptors were taken from a human donor with alopecia areata.

V is TRBV27 and J is TRBJ1-2; a weak D match, TRBD1 (6 bases). CDR1 is MNHEY and CDR2 is SMNVEV in the germline V gene (reference sequence). This CDR3 comprises 16 residues. Trimming left V 3 bases short and J 4 bases short, with 18 bases between. As DNA, the CDR3 is TGTGCCAGCAGTTTGGGAACAGGGAGAGGGTCCTATGGCTACACCTTC. Its protein is CASSLGTGRGSYGYTF.

This rearrangement joins TRBV7-9 to TRBJ1-3; D unclear. This CDR3 contains 15 residues. The germline V and J ends were trimmed by 2 bases and 2 bases, with 10 bases remaining between them. Germline V gene data show CDR1 as SEHNR and CDR2 as FQNEAQ (reference sequence). Here the CDR3 DNA reads TGTGCCAGCAGCTTAAAGGTGCCGACTGGAAACACCATATATTTT. This encodes CASSLKVPTGNTIYF.

The sample holds a few counts of this clone. The rearrangement joins TRBV5-1 to TRBJ2-5; D is uncertain. Germline V gene data show CDR1 as SGHRS and CDR2 as YFSETQ. The CDR3 totals 14 residues. Trimming shortened V by 4 bases and J by 4 bases, and 14 bases separated the two germline ends. CDR3 sequence: CASSHGRGRETQYF. In nucleotides, the CDR3 is TGCGCCAGCAGCCACGGACGCGGCCGAGAGACCCAGTACTTC.

This clone was recorded a few times. In the same sample, other DNA sequences code for this CDR3. The rearrangement joins TRBV5-6 to TRBJ2-1; 7 bases align to TRBD2. Germline V CDR1 and CDR2: SGHDT, YYEEEE. V was pared by 1 base and J by 7 bases, with 5 bases of the junction left unmatched. The CDR3 consists of 14 residues. The CDR3 reads CASSLRGAGNEQFF. CDR3 DNA sequence: TGTGCCAGCAGCTTGAGGGGAGCGGGAAATGAGCAGTTCTTC.

The J gene is TRBJ1-2, the V gene TRBV7-8, with D possibly TRBD1 on 5 matching bases. With 4 bases removed from V and 3 bases from J, the gap between germline ends came to 21 bases. The germline gives CDR1 SGHVS, CDR2 FQNEAQ. This CDR3 spans 17 amino acids. The CDR3 is CASSSRFPARGHYGYTF. CDR3 nucleotide sequence: TGTGCCAGCAGCTCCCGCTTTCCGGCGAGGGGACACTATGGCTACACCTTC.

The rearrangement links TRBV5-6 to TRBJ2-1, with 11 bases lining up with TRBD2. There are 17 residues in the CDR3. J was trimmed by 0 bases and V by 0 bases; bases with no gene match: 2. Per germline, CDR1 SGHDT and CDR2 YYEEEE. CDR3: CASSLVTSGSSYNEQFF. The CDR3 region has the DNA TGTGCCAGCAGCTTGGTAACTAGCGGGAGCTCCTACAATGAGCAGTTCTTC.

V gene TRBV4-2 combines with J gene TRBJ2-1; TRBD1 agrees at 9 bases. V trimming: 4 bases; J trimming: 8 bases; junction bases outside the gene matches: 6. This CDR3 spans 14 amino acids. CDR1 is LGHNA and CDR2 is YNFKEQ in the germline V gene. CDR3 DNA sequence: TGTGCCAGCAGCCTTGGACAGGGGATAGATGAGCAGTTCTTC. Translated, it gives CASSLGQGIDEQFF.

The V and J genes are TRBV6-5 and TRBJ2-7, with D maybe TRBD2 (7 bases). With 8 bases removed from V and 7 bases from J, the gap between germline ends came to 24 bases. Germline loops: CDR1 MNHEY, CDR2 SVGAGI. The length of the CDR3 is 15 residues. The CDR3 protein is CASGPLGGRAGEQYF. CDR3 DNA: TGTGCCAGCGGACCCCTGGGGGGGCGAGCGGGAGAGCAGTACTTC.

The rearrangement links TRBV30 to TRBJ1-5; TRBD1 matches at 7 bases. Looked up from germline, CDR1 is GTSNPN and CDR2 is SVGIG (reference sequence). The CDR3 loop spans 13 amino acids. V dropped 2 bases and J dropped 4; count of bases not matched to a gene: 2. The CDR3 nucleotides read TGTGCCTGGAGTCCGACAGGGAATCAGCCCCAGCATTTT. It translates to CAWSPTGNQPQHF.

This clone was recorded only once. The rearrangement links TRBV29-1 to TRBJ2-5; tentatively, D is TRBD1 (5 bases). Germline V CDR1 and CDR2: SQVTM, ANQGSEA. This CDR3 is 12 amino acids long. Trimming shortened V by 7 bases and J by 5 bases, and 14 bases separated the two germline ends. CDR3 nucleotides: TGCAGCGGGAAGGACATCCGGGAGACCCAGTACTTC. Translated, it gives CSGKDIRETQYF.

The rearrangement uses TRBV5-6 and TRBJ2-7; D not certain. V was shortened by 4 bases and J by 2 bases, with 13 bases between the two germline ends. This CDR3 comprises 14 residues. The germline CDR1 and CDR2 sequences are SGHDT and YYEEEE. The CDR3 region has the DNA TGTGCCAGCAGCCAAGGGATATACACCTACGAGCAGTACTTC. It encodes CASSQGIYTYEQYF.

The chain uses TRBV30 and TRBJ2-7, with D tentatively TRBD2 (5 bases). V lost 1 base, J lost 5 bases, and 12 bases lay in between. Germline V CDR1 and CDR2: GTSNPN, SVGIG (reference sequence). The CDR3 is 13 amino acids. CDR3 coding DNA: TGTGCCTGGAGTGGCTGGCTAGCAAACGAGCAGTACTTC. Encoded protein: CAWSGWLANEQYF.

A few counts support this clone. V is TRBV29-1 and J is TRBJ1-1, with D tentatively TRBD1 (6 bases). Germline lookup yields CDR1 SQVTM and CDR2 ANQGSEA. CDR3 length equals 13 residues. V was trimmed by 2 bases and J by 8 bases, leaving 15 bases between them. The CDR3 sequence is CSVEYDRRGEAFF. CDR3 DNA: TGCAGCGTTGAATACGACAGGAGGGGGGAAGCTTTCTTT. The full variable domain, in which reference TRBV29-1 and TRBJ1-1 provide the parts outside the CDR3, is SAVISQKPSRDICQRGTSLTIQCQVDSQVTMMFWYRQQPGQSLTLIATANQGSEATYESGFVIDKFPISRPNLTFSTLTVSNMSPEDSSIYLCSVEYDRRGEAFFGQGTRLTVV.

The chain links TRBV5-6 to TRBJ1-5; D not resolved. Trimming stripped 2 bases from V and 4 bases from J, with 7 bases between. Germline V lookup: CDR1 SGHDT, CDR2 YYEEEE. The CDR3 runs to 13 residues. CDR3 coding DNA: TGTGCCAGCAGCTTCCTAGGGAATCAGCCCCAGCATTTT. Its protein product is CASSFLGNQPQHF. Based on the CDR3 plus reference TRBV5-6 and TRBJ1-5, the full variable domain is DAGVTQSPTHLIKTRGQQVTLRCSPKSGHDTVSWYQQALGQGPQFIFQYYEEEERQRGNFPDRFSGHQFPNYSSELNVNALLLGDSALYLCASSFLGNQPQHFGDGTRLSIL.

This clone was found once. The chain joins TRBV30 to TRBJ1-6, with D unresolved. V was clipped by 4 bases and J by 4 bases, with 14 bases between them. The V gene's germline CDR1 is GTSNPN and CDR2 SVGIG (reference sequence). This CDR3 is built from 15 residues. CDR3 in amino acids: CAWTRTPGYNSPLHF. The CDR3 coding sequence is TGTGCCTGGACCAGGACGCCGGGTTATAATTCACCCCTCCACTTT.

J is TRBJ2-7 and V is TRBV5-1, with 8 bases lining up with TRBD1. V shed 4 bases and J 7 bases; nucleotides not matched to a gene: 10. In germline, CDR1 is SGHRS, CDR2 YFSETQ. CDR3 length: 14 amino acids. The CDR3 spells CASSPQGQGLEQYF. The CDR3 DNA reads TGCGCCAGCAGCCCTCAAGGACAGGGATTGGAGCAGTACTTC.

The CDR3 sequence: CAWSELAGGFSPTQYF. In DNA, the CDR3 is TGTGCCTGGAGTGAACTAGCGGGGGGTTTTTCCCCGACCCAGTACTTC. This chain uses TRBV30 with TRBJ2-5; TRBD2 aligns across 12 bases. The CDR3 covers 16 residues. CDR1 and CDR2 from the germline V gene are GTSNPN and SVGIG (reference sequence). With V trimmed by 1 base and J by 7 bases, 10 bases remained unmatched. Based on the CDR3 plus reference TRBV30 and TRBJ2-5, the full variable domain is SQTIHQWPATLVQPVGSPLSLECTVEGTSNPNLYWYRQAAGRGLQLLFYSVGIGQISSEVPQNLSASRPQDRQFILSSKKLLLSDSGFYLCAWSELAGGFSPTQYFGPGTRLLVL.

The chain recombines TRBV30 with TRBJ2-5; 10 bases map to TRBD2. The CDR3 loop spans 15 amino acids. V gave up 3 bases and J gave up 5 bases; unmatched junction bases: 9. Germline lookup yields CDR1 GTSNPN and CDR2 SVGIG (reference sequence). As DNA, the CDR3 is TGTGCCTGGAGCAGAATAGCGGGGGGAAGCGAGACCCAGTACTTC. This encodes CAWSRIAGGSETQYF.

The chain combines TRBV5-1 with TRBJ2-6, with unresolved D. This CDR3 has 15 residues. V lost 4 bases and J lost 1, with 9 bases in between. CDR1 and CDR2 (germline): SGHRS, YFSETQ. Here the CDR3 reads CASSPQPSGANVLTF. The DNA of the CDR3 is TGCGCCAGCAGCCCACAGCCGTCTGGGGCCAACGTCCTGACTTTC.

The V call is TRBV7-8, the J call TRBJ1-2; TRBD1 matches at 9 bases. Trimming cost V 4 bases and J 2 bases; bases outside gene matches: 8. Germline assignment: CDR1 SGHVS and CDR2 FQNEAQ. The CDR3 loop spans 16 amino acids. CDR3 in amino acids: CASSSSRGQGNYGYTF. The CDR3 DNA follows: TGTGCCAGCAGCTCCTCCCGGGGACAGGGAAACTATGGCTACACCTTC. The complete variable domain, with remaining parts taken from reference TRBV7-8 and TRBJ1-2, reads GAGVSQSPRYKVAKRGQDVALRCDPISGHVSLFWYQQALGQGPEFLTYFQNEAQLDKSGLPSDRFFAERPEGSVSTLKIQRTQQEDSAVYLCASSSSRGQGNYGYTFGSGTRLTVV.